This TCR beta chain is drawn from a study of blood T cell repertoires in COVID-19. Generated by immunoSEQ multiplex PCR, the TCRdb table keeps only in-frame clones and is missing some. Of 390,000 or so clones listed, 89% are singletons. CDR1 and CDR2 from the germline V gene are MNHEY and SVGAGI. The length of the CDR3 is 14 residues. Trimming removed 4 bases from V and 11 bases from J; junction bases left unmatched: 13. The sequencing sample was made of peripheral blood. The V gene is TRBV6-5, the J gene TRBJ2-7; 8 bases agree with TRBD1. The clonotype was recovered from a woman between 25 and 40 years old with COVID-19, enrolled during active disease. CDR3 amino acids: CASSSQGAGGLEYF. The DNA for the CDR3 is TGTGCCAGCAGTTCCCAGGGGGCAGGTGGGCTTGAGTACTTC.